The 15 T cell receptor beta chains below were found in one sample sequenced in a study of Graves' ophthalmopathy and Graves' hyperthyroidism. The authors amplified TCR beta CDR3 regions from RNA transcripts. First-round RT-PCR employed HTBI primers, with a second-round multiplex PCR after it. TCRdb itself ran the multiplex PCR reads through MiXCR, one entry per CDR3 protein. The sample holds a few hundred thousand distinct CDR3 sequences, less than 20% seen once. Sample: peripheral blood. The receptors here all came from a woman aged 18-29 years with stable Graves' hyperthyroidism.

The chain links TRBV28 to TRBJ2-7; D is unclear. CDR1 is MDHEN, CDR2 SYDVKM, per germline. The CDR3 is 14 amino acids. V was cut by 7 bases and J by 0 bases, with 13 bases left in between. The CDR3 loop reads CASNSDWSSYEQYF. CDR3 nucleotides: TGTGCCAGCAACTCCGACTGGAGCTCCTACGAGCAGTACTTC.

This clonotype was seen more than once but under ten times. The V and J genes are TRBV4-1 and TRBJ2-7; 10 bases are a match to TRBD1. The V segment lost 4 bases and the J segment 0 bases; nucleotides outside the gene matches: 3. CDR1 and CDR2 from the germline V gene are MGHRA and YSYEKL. The CDR3 extends over 15 amino acids. The CDR3 sequence is CASSRWTGGSYEQYF. CDR3 DNA: TGCGCCAGCAGCCGCTGGACAGGGGGCTCCTACGAGCAGTACTTC.

This clonotype was counted many times. The chain uses TRBV6-5 and TRBJ2-2; no definite D call. The V end was cut by 4 bases, the J end by 4 bases, with 7 bases between. CDR3 length equals 13 residues. Germline CDR1 is MNHEY and CDR2 is SVGAGI. CDR3 sequence (DNA): TGTGCCAGCAGTTCCCCGGGCACCGGGGAGCTGTTTTTT. Residues: CASSSPGTGELFF.

Ten or more counts support this clonotype. This chain uses TRBV24-1 with TRBJ2-5; perhaps TRBD1 as D (5 bases). From germline, CDR1 is KGHDR and CDR2 SFDVKD. The CDR3 runs 15 residues. With 4 bases removed from V and 4 bases from J, the gap between germline ends came to 15 bases. The CDR3 here is CATSEAGQGVETQYF. Written as DNA, the CDR3 is TGTGCCACCAGTGAAGCCGGACAAGGCGTAGAGACCCAGTACTTC.

This clonotype was observed a handful of times. The CDR3 here is CASSLSTGGEAFF. CDR3 sequence (DNA): TGTGCCAGCAGCTTATCGACAGGGGGCGAAGCTTTCTTT. V and J are TRBV11-2 and TRBJ1-1, with 10 bases aligning to TRBD1. The germline CDR1 and CDR2 sequences are SGHAT and FQNNGV. The junction had 2 bases not matched to a gene; V was cut back by 2 bases and J by 8 bases. This CDR3 contains 13 residues.

This chain links TRBV27 with TRBJ1-5; 9 bases fit TRBD1. In germline, CDR1 is MNHEY, CDR2 SMNVEV (reference sequence). V dropped 10 bases and J dropped 6; count of bases not matched to a gene: 4. CDR3 length: 12 amino acids. The CDR3 sequence is CAKTGGGQPQHF. The DNA of the CDR3 is TGTGCCAAAACAGGGGGCGGTCAGCCCCAGCATTTT.

This clonotype was observed at least ten times. V usage is TRBV19 and J usage is TRBJ1-3, with 7 bases fitting TRBD1. Germline CDR1 and CDR2: LNHDA and SQIVND (reference sequence). Losses at the gene ends were 9 bases for V and 2 bases for J; bases not matched to a gene: 4. The CDR3 covers 13 residues. As DNA, the CDR3 is TGTGCCAGCACGACAGGGCCTGGAAACACCATATATTTT. It specifies CASTTGPGNTIYF.

This clonotype was seen repeatedly, ten times or more. V and J are TRBV6-1 and TRBJ2-7; D not resolved. The CDR3 sequence is 16 residues long. Germline V gene sequence: CDR1 MNHNS, CDR2 SASEGT. V was trimmed by 1 base and J by 0 bases, leaving 13 bases between them. The CDR3 loop is CASSEGAAPSSYEQYF. The CDR3 DNA reads as TGTGCCAGCAGTGAAGGGGCGGCGCCGAGCTCCTACGAGCAGTACTTC.

V gene TRBV7-8 combines with J gene TRBJ1-1; a possible D gene is TRBD1 (5 bases). Germline lookup yields CDR1 SGHVS and CDR2 FQNEAQ. The CDR3 consists of 16 residues. Trimming took off 5 bases at V and 5 bases at J, with 21 bases between the two ends. The CDR3 spells CASSDPVRRGQTEAFF. The CDR3 DNA follows: TGTGCCAGCAGCGATCCCGTTCGGAGGGGCCAAACTGAAGCTTTCTTT.

This clonotype was counted many times. V is TRBV20-1 and J is TRBJ2-5; 8 positions match TRBD2. The V gene end was trimmed by 4 bases and the J gene end by 1 base; junction bases not matched to a gene: 8. The CDR3 is 15 residues long. The germline V gene has CDR1 DFQATT and CDR2 SNEGSKA (reference sequence). CDR3 in DNA: TGCAGTGCTACGCGGGGGGCGTTATCCCAAGAGACCCAGTACTTC. This translates into CSATRGALSQETQYF.

The table lists this clonotype with many counts. The chain combines TRBV6-2 or TRBV6-3 with TRBJ1-1, with TRBD1 identical over 9 bases. V gave up 6 bases and J gave up 9 bases; unmatched junction bases: 11. Germline CDR1 is MNHEY and CDR2 is SVGEGT. The CDR3 is 14 amino acids. The CDR3 region is CASSPLGTGLKAFF. The CDR3 coding sequence is TGTGCCAGCAGCCCTCTTGGGACAGGGCTTAAAGCTTTCTTT.

The chain recombines TRBV11-2 with TRBJ2-5, with 7 bases fitting TRBD1. From germline, CDR1 is SGHAT and CDR2 FQNNGV. Trimming took 6 bases from V and 3 from J; bases not matched to a gene: 10. The CDR3 contains 15 residues. Here the CDR3 DNA reads TGTGCCAGCAGACCCCTCAAGGGACAGAAAGAGACCCAGTACTTC. As protein: CASRPLKGQKETQYF.

This clonotype has at least ten counts. The CDR3 sequence: CASSFEMGYGYTF. Written as DNA, the CDR3 is TGTGCCAGCAGTTTCGAGATGGGCTATGGCTACACCTTC. The rearrangement joins TRBV12-3 or TRBV12-4 to TRBJ1-2; unclear D gene. V lost 3 bases to trimming and J lost 4 bases, with 9 bases between them. This CDR3 has 13 amino acids.

This clonotype was seen many times. This chain uses TRBV6-1 with TRBJ2-2; D is undetermined. The V gene's germline CDR1 is MNHNS and CDR2 SASEGT. V was clipped by 6 bases and J by 7 bases, with 12 bases between them. The CDR3 sequence is 13 residues long. The CDR3 loop reads CASSIDWGGELFF. The CDR3 DNA sequence: TGTGCCAGCAGCATCGACTGGGGCGGGGAGCTGTTTTTT.

As regards this clonotype: A junction end diverges from the germline sequence, so it may reflect a read error. The chain recombines TRBV12-3 or TRBV12-4 with TRBJ1-2; perhaps TRBD1 as D (6 bases). The CDR3 loop spans 15 amino acids. Here the CDR3 reads CASRQEVTGNSGYTF. In DNA form, the CDR3 reads TGTGCCAGCAGGCAAGAGGTTACAGGGAACTCTGGCTACACCTTC.